This T cell receptor beta chain appears in the sequencing data of a study of CD8+CD57+ T cells in acquired aplastic anemia. About the research overall: When averaged, DNA from sorted CD4+ and CD8+ cells came to approximately 3.2 ug.

TCR beta VDJ combinations and CDR3 sequences were profiled from genomic DNA. TCRdb independently ran MiXCR on the reads; one entry per CDR3 protein. Of 200,000 or so distinct CDR3 sequences in the sample, over 60% were seen once. The trim removed 7 bases at V and 5 bases at J, leaving 6 bases unmatched. Germline loops: CDR1 SNHLY, CDR2 FYNNEI. The length of the CDR3 is 14 residues. This sequence was found in a human donor with severe aplastic anemia or a healthy control (not recorded which). Sample: sorted CD4+, CD8+, or CD8+CD57+ T cells (not recorded which) from PBMCs. This sequence joins TRBV2 and TRBJ2-3; 10 bases are a match to TRBD2. The CDR3 region has the DNA TGTGCCAGCAATCCAGCGGGGGGGGGAGATACGCAGTATTTT. Encoded protein: CASNPAGGGDTQYF.